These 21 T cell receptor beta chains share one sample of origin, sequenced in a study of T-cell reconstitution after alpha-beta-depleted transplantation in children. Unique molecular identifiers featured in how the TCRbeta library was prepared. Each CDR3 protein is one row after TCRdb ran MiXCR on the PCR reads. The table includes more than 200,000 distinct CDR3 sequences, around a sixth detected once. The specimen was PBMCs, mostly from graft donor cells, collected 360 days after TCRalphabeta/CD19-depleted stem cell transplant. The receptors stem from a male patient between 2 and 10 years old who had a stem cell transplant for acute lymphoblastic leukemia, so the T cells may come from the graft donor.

CDR3 DNA: TGTGCCAGCGAATTCACGAGCTCCTACAATGAGCAGTTCTTC. Translation: CASEFTSSYNEQFF. The V and J genes are TRBV2 and TRBJ2-1; D unclear. This CDR3 is built from 14 residues. Trimming removed 8 bases from V and 0 bases from J, with 11 bases in between. CDR1 is SNHLY, CDR2 FYNNEI, per germline. Variable domain in full (rest from reference TRBV2 and TRBJ2-1): EPEVTQTPSHQVTQMGQEVILRCVPISNHLYFYWYRQILGQKVEFLVSFYNNEISEKSEIFDDQFSVERPDGSNFTLKIRSTKLEDSAMYFCASEFTSSYNEQFFGPGTRLTVL.

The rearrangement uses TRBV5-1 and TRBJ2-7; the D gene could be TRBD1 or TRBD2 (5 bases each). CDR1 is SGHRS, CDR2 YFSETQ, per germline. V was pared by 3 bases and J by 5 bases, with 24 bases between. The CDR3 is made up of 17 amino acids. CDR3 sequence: CASSSGIGTPAANEQYF. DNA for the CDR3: TGCGCCAGCAGCTCGGGTATAGGGACGCCGGCGGCTAACGAGCAGTACTTC.

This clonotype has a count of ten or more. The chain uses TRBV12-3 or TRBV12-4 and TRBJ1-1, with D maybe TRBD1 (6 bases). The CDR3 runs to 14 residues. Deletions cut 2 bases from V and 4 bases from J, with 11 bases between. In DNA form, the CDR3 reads TGTGCCAGCAGTTTAATTCAGGGGCCCACTGAAGCTTTCTTT. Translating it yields CASSLIQGPTEAFF.

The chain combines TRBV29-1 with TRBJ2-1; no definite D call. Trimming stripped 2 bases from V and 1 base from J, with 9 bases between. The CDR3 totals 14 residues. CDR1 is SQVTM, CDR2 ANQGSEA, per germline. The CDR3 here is CSVEKAESYNEQFF. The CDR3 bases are TGCAGCGTTGAAAAGGCCGAATCCTACAATGAGCAGTTCTTC.

The DNA of the CDR3 is TGCGCCAGCAGCCAATATCACCTTTCCTACAATGAGCAGTTCTTC. Residues: CASSQYHLSYNEQFF. This rearrangement joins TRBV4-1 to TRBJ2-1; D is unresolved. The V gene lost 2 bases and the J gene lost 1 base, with 9 bases spanning the gap. CDR3 length: 15 residues. CDR1 and CDR2 from the germline V gene are MGHRA and YSYEKL.

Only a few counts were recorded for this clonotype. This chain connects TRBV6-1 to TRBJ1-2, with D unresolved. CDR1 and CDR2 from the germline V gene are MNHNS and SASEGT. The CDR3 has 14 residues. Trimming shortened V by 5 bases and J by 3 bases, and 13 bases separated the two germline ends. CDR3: CASSPQASDYGYTF. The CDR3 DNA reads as TGTGCCAGCAGTCCGCAGGCCTCGGACTATGGCTACACCTTC.

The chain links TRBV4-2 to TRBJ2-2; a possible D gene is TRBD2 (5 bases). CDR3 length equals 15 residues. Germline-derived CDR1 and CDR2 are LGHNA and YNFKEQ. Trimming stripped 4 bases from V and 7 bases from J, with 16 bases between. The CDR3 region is CASSLGAEGGGELFF. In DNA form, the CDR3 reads TGTGCCAGCAGCCTGGGTGCCGAGGGTGGCGGGGAGCTGTTTTTT.

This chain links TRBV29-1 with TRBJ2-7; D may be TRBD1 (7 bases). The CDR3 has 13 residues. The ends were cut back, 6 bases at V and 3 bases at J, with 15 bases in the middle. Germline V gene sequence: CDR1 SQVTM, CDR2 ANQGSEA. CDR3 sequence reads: CSVARDRNYEQYF. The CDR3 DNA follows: TGCAGCGTGGCGCGGGACAGAAACTACGAGCAGTACTTC.

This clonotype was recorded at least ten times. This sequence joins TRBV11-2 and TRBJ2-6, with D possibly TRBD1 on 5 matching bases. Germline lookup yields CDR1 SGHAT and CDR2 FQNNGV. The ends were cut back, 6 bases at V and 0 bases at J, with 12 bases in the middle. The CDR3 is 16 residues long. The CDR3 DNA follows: TGTGCCAGCAGGTCACTCAGGGTCTCTGGGGCCAACGTCCTGACTTTC. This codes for CASRSLRVSGANVLTF.

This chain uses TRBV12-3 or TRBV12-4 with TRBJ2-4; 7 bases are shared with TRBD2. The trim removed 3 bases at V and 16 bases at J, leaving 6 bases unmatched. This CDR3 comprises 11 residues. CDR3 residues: CASSLGTTYYF. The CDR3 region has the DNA TGTGCCAGCAGTTTGGGGACTACCTACTACTTC.

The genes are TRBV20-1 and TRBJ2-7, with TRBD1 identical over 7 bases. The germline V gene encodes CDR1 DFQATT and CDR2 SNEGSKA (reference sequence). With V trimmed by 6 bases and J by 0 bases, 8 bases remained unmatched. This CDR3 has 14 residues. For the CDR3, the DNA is TGCAGTGCCTCTAAAGAGGGGGCCTCCTACGAGCAGTACTTC. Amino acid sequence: CSASKEGASYEQYF.

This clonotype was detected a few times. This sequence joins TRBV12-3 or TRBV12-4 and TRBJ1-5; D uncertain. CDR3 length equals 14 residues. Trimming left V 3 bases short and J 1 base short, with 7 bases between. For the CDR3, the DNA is TGTGCCAGCAGTTTTATCAGGAGCAATCAGCCCCAGCATTTT. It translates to CASSFIRSNQPQHF.

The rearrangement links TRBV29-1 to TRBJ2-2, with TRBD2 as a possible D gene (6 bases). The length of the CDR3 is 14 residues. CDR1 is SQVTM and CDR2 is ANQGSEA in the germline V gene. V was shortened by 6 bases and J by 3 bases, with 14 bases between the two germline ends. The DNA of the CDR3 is TGCAGCGTAGCGGGCGGACTGTACACCGGGGAGCTGTTTTTT. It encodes CSVAGGLYTGELFF.

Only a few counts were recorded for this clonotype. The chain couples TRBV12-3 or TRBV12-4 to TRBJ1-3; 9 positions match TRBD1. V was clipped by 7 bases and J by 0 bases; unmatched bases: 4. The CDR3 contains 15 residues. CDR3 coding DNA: TGTGCCAGCACCTCGGACAGGGGCTCTGGAAACACCATATATTTT. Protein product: CASTSDRGSGNTIYF.

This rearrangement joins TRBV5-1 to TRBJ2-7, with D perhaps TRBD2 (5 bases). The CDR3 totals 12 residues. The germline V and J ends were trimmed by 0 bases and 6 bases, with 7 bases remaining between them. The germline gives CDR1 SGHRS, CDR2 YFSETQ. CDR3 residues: CASSLAGIEQYF. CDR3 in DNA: TGCGCCAGCAGCTTGGCGGGAATCGAGCAGTACTTC. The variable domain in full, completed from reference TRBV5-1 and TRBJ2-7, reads KAGVTQTPRYLIKTRGQQVTLSCSPISGHRSVSWYQQTPGQGLQFLFEYFSETQRNKGNFPGRFSGRQFSNSRSEMNVSTLELGDSALYLCASSLAGIEQYFGPGTRLTVT.

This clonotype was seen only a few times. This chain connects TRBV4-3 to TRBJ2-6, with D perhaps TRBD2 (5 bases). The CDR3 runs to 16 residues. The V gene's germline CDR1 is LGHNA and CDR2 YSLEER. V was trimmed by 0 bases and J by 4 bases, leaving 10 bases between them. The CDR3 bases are TGCGCCAGCAGCCAAGATGGGAGTCTGGGGGCCAACGTCCTGACTTTC. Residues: CASSQDGSLGANVLTF.

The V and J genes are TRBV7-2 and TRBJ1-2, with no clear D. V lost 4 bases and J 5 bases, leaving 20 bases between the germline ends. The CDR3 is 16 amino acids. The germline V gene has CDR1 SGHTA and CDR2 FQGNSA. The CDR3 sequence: CASSSPPGHRLYGYTF. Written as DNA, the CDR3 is TGTGCCAGCAGCTCCCCACCTGGTCATCGTCTATATGGCTACACCTTC.

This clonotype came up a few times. The DNA of the CDR3 is TGTGCCAGCATCCAAAGCTCCGTTAGCACAGATACGCAGTATTTT. Amino acid sequence: CASIQSSVSTDTQYF. This chain connects TRBV12-3 or TRBV12-4 to TRBJ2-3; D uncertain. This CDR3 has 15 residues. V shed 7 bases and J shed 0 bases, with 14 bases lying between them.

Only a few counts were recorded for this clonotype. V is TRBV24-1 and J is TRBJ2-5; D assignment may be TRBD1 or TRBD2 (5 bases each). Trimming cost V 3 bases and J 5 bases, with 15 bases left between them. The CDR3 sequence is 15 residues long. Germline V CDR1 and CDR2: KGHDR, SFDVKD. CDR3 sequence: CATSDGVGVSETQYF. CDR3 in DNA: TGTGCCACCAGTGATGGGGTGGGGGTGTCCGAGACCCAGTACTTC.

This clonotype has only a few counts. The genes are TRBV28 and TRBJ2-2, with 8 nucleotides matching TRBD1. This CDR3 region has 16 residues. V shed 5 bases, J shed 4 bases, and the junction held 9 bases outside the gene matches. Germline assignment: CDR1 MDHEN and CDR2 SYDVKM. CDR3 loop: CASSPPDRAITGELFF. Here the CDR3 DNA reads TGTGCCAGCAGTCCCCCGGACAGGGCCATCACCGGGGAGCTGTTTTTT.

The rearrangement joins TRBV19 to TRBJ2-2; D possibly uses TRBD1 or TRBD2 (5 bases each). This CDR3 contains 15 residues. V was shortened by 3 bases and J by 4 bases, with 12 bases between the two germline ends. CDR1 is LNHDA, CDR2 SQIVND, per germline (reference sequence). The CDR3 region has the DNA TGTGCCAGTAGTATCGCGACCGGGACCACCGGGGAGCTGTTTTTT. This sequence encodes CASSIATGTTGELFF.